This T cell receptor (beta chain) was documented in a study of T cells in Graves' hyperthyroidism and ophthalmopathy. Overall study context: Once the initial diagnosis was made, peripheral blood was obtained before any treatment.

Findings of the study overall: Appearing also in blood were most of the thyroid clonotypes expanded above 0.001.

Template material for amplifying TCR beta CDR3 regions consisted of RNA transcripts. HTBI primers were employed in a first-round RT-PCR of the TCR CDR3. From the multiplex PCR reads, TCRdb called clonotypes with MiXCR, one entry per CDR3 protein. The repertoire holds some 300,000 distinct CDR3 sequences, with around a fifth as singletons. Concerning this clonotype itself: What it binds is unknown.

The clonotype was recovered from a man aged 45-60 years with Graves' ophthalmopathy. The specimen was blood.

DNA for the CDR3: TGTGCCAGCAGCCCCCACGAGAGTAGCAATCAGCCCCAGCATTTT. It codes for CASSPHESSNQPQHF. The rearrangement joins TRBV9 to TRBJ1-5; D is unresolved. From germline, CDR1 is SGDLS and CDR2 YYNGEE. Trimming removed 4 bases at V and 0 bases at J, with 11 bases between. This CDR3 region has 15 residues.